This T cell receptor (beta chain) is drawn from a study of shared clonotypes between healthy human individuals. Study conclusions and caveats: The four-donor shared clonotypes exceeded non-shared clonotypes in generation probability, with non-shared ones scoring lower. The study found about 5% of naive CD4 clonotypes shared across a few donors.

TCRdb's table, derived via immunoSEQ multiplex PCR, lists solely in-frame clones and lacks some. The sample holds some 2.3 million clones, more than 85% seen once. As for this clone: No antigen is known for it.

Germline lookup yields CDR1 LGHNA and CDR2 YNFKEQ. Trimming stripped 0 bases from V and 3 bases from J, with 15 bases between. The CDR3 contains 16 residues. A split of CD4+ cells into CD45RA+ naive and CD45RA-negative memory subsets was performed. V usage is TRBV4-2 and J usage is TRBJ2-7, with D possibly matching TRBD2 (6 bases). This sequence originates from a man aged 18 to 30 in good health. Some clones in this sample may be carry-over from other donors' samples. Sequencing input: naive CD4+ T cells from PBMCs. Regarding subset: CD45RA+ positively selected. The DNA of the CDR3 is TGTGCCAGCAGCCAAGATCTCGGCGGGATCCTCTACGAGCAGTACTTC. Translation gives CASSQDLGGILYEQYF.